The subject of this entry is one T cell receptor (beta chain). This sample is drawn from a study of blood T cell repertoires in COVID-19. Study background: COVID-19 samples, acute and convalescent, were from the United States, Italy and Spain. Nucleic acid was either cDNA or gDNA, and it came from T cells, B-cell-depleted T cells, or PBMCs.

Per the original data handling: Using reference gene primer amplification, nucleated cell counts were estimated. The table came from immunoSEQ multiplex PCR; TCRdb's copy has only in-frame clones and leaves some out. V and J calls and clone size come straight from that table; D and trimming were deduced from the DNA. The sample lists 150,000 to 200,000 clones, 70% to 90% occurring once. J gave up 3 bases and V 7 bases, and 11 bases lay outside the gene matches. There are 15 residues in the CDR3. Germline CDR1 MDHEN, CDR2 SYDVKM. This TCR came from a man aged 50-59 years with active or convalescent COVID-19. The chain joins TRBV28 to TRBJ2-7, with 8 bases aligning to TRBD1. The sample consisted of peripheral blood. The chain's CDR3 is CASTLGQGDGYEQYF. The CDR3 bases are TGTGCCAGCACCCTAGGACAGGGTGACGGCTACGAGCAGTACTTC.